One sample yielded the 7 T cell receptor beta chains listed below, sequenced in a study of cytomegalovirus exposure and HLA in healthy donors. It was with 60 Vbeta and 13 Jbeta primers that the PCR ran. The protocol was immunoSEQ multiplex PCR, while the TCRdb copy is restricted to in-frame clones and leaves out a portion. The sample lists about 160,000 clones, around four fifths occurring once. Sequenced input: PBMCs. The receptors stem from a woman under 40 in good health and CMV-seronegative.

On this clone itself: Compared with germline, one end of the junction differs, possibly owing to a read error. Additional DNA sequences in this sample encode the identical CDR3. The DNA for the CDR3 is TGCGCCAGCTTCCACAGGGTTGGGGAATCTTTTGATAGCAATCAGCCCCAGCATTTT. This sequence encodes CASFHRVGESFDSNQPQHF. The rearrangement joins TRBV27 to TRBJ1-5, with a tentative D call TRBD1 (6 bases). Germline V gene data show CDR1 as MNHEY and CDR2 as SMNVEV (reference sequence). The CDR3 is 19 residues long.

The chain joins TRBV15 to TRBJ1-5; TRBD1 matches at 10 bases. V gave up 5 bases and J gave up 2 bases; unmatched junction bases: 9. Germline V gene data show CDR1 as LNHNV and CDR2 as YYDKDF (reference sequence). The CDR3 length is 17 residues. In DNA form, the CDR3 reads TGTGCCACCAGCGGCACCGGGACAGGGGTGCGCAATCAGCCCCAGCATTTT. Its protein is CATSGTGTGVRNQPQHF.

This sequence joins TRBV6-5 and TRBJ1-2; the D is unclear. V gave up 7 bases and J gave up 9 bases, with 12 bases separating them. Germline CDR1 MNHEY, CDR2 SVGAGI. CDR3 length: 11 residues. CDR3 DNA sequence: TGTGCCAGCATGGGCAGTTCACGCTACACCTTC. Translation gives CASMGSSRYTF.

This clone was seen once. V gene TRBV5-1 combines with J gene TRBJ2-1; 10 nucleotides match TRBD2. The V gene end was trimmed by 2 bases and the J gene end by 8 bases; junction bases not matched to a gene: 7. The CDR3 spans 15 residues. CDR1 is SGHRS, CDR2 YFSETQ, per germline. The CDR3 spells CASSLAGGLRYEQFF. Written as DNA, the CDR3 is TGCGCCAGCAGCTTAGCGGGAGGGCTGAGGTATGAGCAGTTCTTC.

The rearrangement uses TRBV7-6 and TRBJ1-2; D is perhaps TRBD1 (5 bases). The CDR3 extends over 14 amino acids. Germline V gives CDR1 SGHVS, CDR2 FNYEAQ. V lost 2 bases and J lost 7, with 14 bases in between. The CDR3 DNA reads TGTGCCAGCAGCTTATCGGGGGAGGGTGCTGGCTACACCTTC. Translation: CASSLSGEGAGYTF. Variable domain in full (rest from reference TRBV7-6 and TRBJ1-2): GAGVSQSPRYKVTKRGQDVALRCDPISGHVSLYWYRQALGQGPEFLTYFNYEAQQDKSGLPNDRFSAERPEGSISTLTIQRTEQRDSAMYRCASSLSGEGAGYTFGSGTRLTVV.

The V call is TRBV5-6, the J call TRBJ2-7, with D possibly matching TRBD1 (5 bases). V was pared by 3 bases and J by 6 bases, with 19 bases between. Looked up from germline, CDR1 is SGHDT and CDR2 is YYEEEE. CDR3 length: 15 residues. CDR3 residues: CASSSLTEITLEQYF. DNA for the CDR3: TGTGCCAGCAGCTCGCTGACAGAGATTACCCTCGAGCAGTACTTC.

This clone was seen a handful of times. CDR3: CASSKVWAPYEQYF. The CDR3 DNA is TGTGCCAGCAGCAAAGTGTGGGCGCCCTACGAGCAGTACTTC. This sequence joins TRBV21-1 and TRBJ2-7; the D segment call TRBD1 is taken from the table without a DNA check. TRBV21-1 is reported as a pseudogene. The CDR3 has 14 residues.